This T cell receptor beta chain is drawn from a study of shared clonotypes between healthy human individuals. Study findings and constraints: Naive CD4 clonotypes were shared across a few donors at roughly 5.3%. Richness estimates generally favored naive over memory subsets.

Only CD45RO-negative cells positively selected for CCR7 counted as naive CD8 cells, so terminally differentiated effector memory CD45RA+ cells were excluded. Replicate PCRs for sorted subsets used 200 ng DNA; this equaled 33,000 or so T cell genomes. Repertoires were generated with immunoSEQ multiplex PCR, while TCRdb's copy carries only in-frame clones and drops some. The data contain about 680,000 clones, under 95% of them singletons. With regard to this clone: The target antigen is unknown.

CDR1 and CDR2 (germline): MNHEY, SVGAGI. CDR3 length: 15 amino acids. With V trimmed by 5 bases and J by 8 bases, 8 bases remained unmatched. The J gene is TRBJ2-1, the V gene TRBV6-5; 11 positions match TRBD1. Sequenced input: naive CD8+ T cells sorted from blood. The source is a man younger than 45 in good health. The CDR3 coding sequence is TGTGCCAGCAGTACCCCGGGACAGGGGGATCATGAGCAGTTCTTC. This codes for CASSTPGQGDHEQFF.